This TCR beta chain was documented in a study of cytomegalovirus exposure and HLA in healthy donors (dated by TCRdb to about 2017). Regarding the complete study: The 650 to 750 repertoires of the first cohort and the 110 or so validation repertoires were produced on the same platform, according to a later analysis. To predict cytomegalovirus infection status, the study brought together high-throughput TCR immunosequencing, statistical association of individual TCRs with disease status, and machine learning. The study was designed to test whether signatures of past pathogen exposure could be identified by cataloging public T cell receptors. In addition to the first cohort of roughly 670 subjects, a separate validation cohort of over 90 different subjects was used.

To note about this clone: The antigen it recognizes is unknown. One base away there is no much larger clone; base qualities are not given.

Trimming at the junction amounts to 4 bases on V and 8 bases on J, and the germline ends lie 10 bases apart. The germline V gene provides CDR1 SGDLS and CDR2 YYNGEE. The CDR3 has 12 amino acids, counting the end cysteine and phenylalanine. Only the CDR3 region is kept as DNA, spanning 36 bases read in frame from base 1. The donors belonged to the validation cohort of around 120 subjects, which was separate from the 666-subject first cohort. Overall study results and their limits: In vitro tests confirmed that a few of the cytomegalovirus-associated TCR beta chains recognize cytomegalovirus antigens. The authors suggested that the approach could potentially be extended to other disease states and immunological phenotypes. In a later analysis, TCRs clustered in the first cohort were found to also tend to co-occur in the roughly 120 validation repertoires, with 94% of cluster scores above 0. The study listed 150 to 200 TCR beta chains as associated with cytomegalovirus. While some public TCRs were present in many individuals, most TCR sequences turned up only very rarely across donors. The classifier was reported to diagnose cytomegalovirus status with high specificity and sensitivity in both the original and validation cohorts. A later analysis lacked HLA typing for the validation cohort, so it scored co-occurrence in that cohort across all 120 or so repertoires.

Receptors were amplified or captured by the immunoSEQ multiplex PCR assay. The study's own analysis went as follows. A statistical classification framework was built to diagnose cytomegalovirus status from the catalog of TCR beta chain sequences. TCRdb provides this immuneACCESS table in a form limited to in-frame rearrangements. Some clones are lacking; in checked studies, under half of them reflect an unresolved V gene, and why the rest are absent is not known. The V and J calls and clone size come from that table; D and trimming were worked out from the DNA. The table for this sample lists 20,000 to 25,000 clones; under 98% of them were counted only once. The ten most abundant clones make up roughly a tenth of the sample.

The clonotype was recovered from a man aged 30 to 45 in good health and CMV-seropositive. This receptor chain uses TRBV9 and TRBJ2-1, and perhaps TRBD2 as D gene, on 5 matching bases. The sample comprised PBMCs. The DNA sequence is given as TGTGCCAGCAGCCCCTGGGAGCATGAGCAGTTCTTC. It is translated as CASSPWEHEQFF.